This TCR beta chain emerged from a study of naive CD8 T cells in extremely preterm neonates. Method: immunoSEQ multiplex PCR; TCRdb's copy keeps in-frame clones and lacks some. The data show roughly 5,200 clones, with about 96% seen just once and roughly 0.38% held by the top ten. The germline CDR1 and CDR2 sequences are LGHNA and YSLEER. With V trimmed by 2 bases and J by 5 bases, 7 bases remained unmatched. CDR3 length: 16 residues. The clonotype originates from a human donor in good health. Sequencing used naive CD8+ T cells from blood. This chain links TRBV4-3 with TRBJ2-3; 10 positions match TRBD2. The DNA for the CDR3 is TGCGCCAGCAGCCAACGCTCCAGCGGGAGGGGAGATACGCAGTATTTT. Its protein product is CASSQRSSGRGDTQYF.